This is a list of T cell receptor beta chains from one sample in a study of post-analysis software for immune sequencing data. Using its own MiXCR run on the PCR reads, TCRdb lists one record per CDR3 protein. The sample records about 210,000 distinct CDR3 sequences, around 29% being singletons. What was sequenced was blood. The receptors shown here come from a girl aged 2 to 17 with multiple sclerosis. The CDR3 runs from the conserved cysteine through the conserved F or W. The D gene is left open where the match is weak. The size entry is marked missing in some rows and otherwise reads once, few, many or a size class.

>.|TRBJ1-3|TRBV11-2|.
TGTGCCAGCAGCTTAGATCATCTCGGGTCGGGGTCGGCGGACACCATATATTTT
CASSLDHLGSGSADTIYF
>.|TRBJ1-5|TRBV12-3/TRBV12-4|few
TGTGCCAGCGGGACTTCAGGTAGAAGCAATCAGCCCCAGCATTTT
CASGTSGRSNQPQHF
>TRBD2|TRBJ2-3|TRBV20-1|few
TGCAGTGCTAGTAGTTGGGGACTAGCGGGAGGGTTCAGGGATACGCAGTATTTT
CSASSWGLAGGFRDTQYF
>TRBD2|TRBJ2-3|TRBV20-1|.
TGCAGTGCTAGGGGGACTAGCGGGTTCACAGATACGCAGTATTTT
CSARGTSGFTDTQYF
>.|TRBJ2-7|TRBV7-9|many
TGTGCCAGCAGCCGCACAGGGTCCCACGAGCAGTACTTC
CASSRTGSHEQYF
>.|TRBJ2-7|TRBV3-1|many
TGTGCCAGCAGCCAAGCGCAGGCAACTGCCAAGCAGTACTTC
CASSQAQATAKQYF
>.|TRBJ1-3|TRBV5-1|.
TGCGCCAGCAGCTTGGCTGGGTCTGGAAACACCATATATTTT
CASSLAGSGNTIYF
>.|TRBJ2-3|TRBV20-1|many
TGCAGTGCAACCCAACAGGACCGTTCCACAGATACGCAGTATTTT
CSATQQDRSTDTQYF
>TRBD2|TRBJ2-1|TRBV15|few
TGTGCCACCAGCAGCGGGACTAACAATGAGCAGTTCTTC
CATSSGTNNEQFF
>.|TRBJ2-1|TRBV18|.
TGTGCCAGCTCACCAGTAGGGACTGCCAACTACGAGCAGTTCTTC
CASSPVGTANYEQFF
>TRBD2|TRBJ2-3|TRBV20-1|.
TGCAGTGCTGGGGCCCGGGGGGGGGATACGCAGTATTTT
CSAGARGGDTQYF
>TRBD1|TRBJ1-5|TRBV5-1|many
TGCGCCAGCAGCTTTACCCCACAGGGGGGCCAGCCCCAGCATTTT
CASSFTPQGGQPQHF